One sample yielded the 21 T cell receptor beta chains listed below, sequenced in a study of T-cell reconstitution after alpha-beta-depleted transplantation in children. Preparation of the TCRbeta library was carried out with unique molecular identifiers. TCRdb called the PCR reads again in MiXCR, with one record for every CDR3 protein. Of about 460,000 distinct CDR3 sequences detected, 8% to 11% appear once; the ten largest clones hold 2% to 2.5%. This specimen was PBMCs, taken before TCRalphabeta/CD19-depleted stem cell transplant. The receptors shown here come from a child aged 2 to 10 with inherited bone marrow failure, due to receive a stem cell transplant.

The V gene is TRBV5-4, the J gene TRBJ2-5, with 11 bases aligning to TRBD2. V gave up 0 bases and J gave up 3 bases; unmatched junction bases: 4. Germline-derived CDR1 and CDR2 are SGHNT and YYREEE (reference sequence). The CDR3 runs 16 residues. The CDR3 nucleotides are TGTGCCAGCAGCTTGGCTGGGACTAGCGGTAAAGAGACCCAGTACTTC. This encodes CASSLAGTSGKETQYF.

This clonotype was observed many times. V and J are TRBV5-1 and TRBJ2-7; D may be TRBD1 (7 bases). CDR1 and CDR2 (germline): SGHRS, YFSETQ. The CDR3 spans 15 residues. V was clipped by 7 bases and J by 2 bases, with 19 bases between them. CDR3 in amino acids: CASGRGTVGPYEQYF. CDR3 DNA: TGCGCCAGCGGACGGGGGACAGTGGGCCCCTACGAGCAGTACTTC.

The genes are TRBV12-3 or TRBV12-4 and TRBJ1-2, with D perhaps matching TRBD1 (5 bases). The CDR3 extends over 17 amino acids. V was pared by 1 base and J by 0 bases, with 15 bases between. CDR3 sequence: CASSLEGWEAPNYGYTF. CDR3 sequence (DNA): TGTGCCAGCAGTTTAGAGGGGTGGGAGGCCCCTAACTATGGCTACACCTTC.

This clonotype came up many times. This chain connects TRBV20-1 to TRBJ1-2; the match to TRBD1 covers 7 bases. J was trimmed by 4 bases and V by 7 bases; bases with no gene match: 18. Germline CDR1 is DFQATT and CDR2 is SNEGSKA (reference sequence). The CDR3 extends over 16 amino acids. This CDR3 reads CSVSDPGSGGFYGYTF. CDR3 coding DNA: TGCAGTGTTAGCGACCCTGGCTCAGGGGGATTCTATGGCTACACCTTC.

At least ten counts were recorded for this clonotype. The chain's CDR3 is CSVVAGRTTGELFF. The CDR3 DNA reads as TGCAGCGTTGTAGCGGGAAGGACCACCGGGGAGCTGTTTTTT. The chain combines TRBV29-1 with TRBJ2-2, with TRBD2 matching 8 bases. Germline V gives CDR1 SQVTM, CDR2 ANQGSEA. The trim removed 4 bases at V and 4 bases at J, leaving 5 bases unmatched. The CDR3 is 14 residues long.

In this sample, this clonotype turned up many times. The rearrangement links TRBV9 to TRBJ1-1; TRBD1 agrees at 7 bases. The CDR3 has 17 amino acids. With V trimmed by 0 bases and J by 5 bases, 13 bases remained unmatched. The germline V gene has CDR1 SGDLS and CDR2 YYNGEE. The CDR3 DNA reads TGTGCCAGCAGCGTAGCGGGAGGTAGACAGGGCGGAACTGAAGCTTTCTTT. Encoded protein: CASSVAGGRQGGTEAFF.

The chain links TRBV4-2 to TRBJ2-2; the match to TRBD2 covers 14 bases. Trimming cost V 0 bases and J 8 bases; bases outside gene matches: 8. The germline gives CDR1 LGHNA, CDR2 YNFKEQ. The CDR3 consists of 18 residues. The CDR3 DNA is TGTGCCAGCAGCCAAGATCAGGGACTAGCGGGAGTTGGAGGGGAGCTGTTTTTT. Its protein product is CASSQDQGLAGVGGELFF.

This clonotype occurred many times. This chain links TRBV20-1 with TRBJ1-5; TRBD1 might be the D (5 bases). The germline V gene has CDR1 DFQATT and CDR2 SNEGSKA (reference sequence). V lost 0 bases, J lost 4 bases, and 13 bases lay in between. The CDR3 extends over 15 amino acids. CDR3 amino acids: CSARDPGLRNQPQHF. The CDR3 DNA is TGCAGTGCTAGAGACCCAGGGCTCCGTAATCAGCCCCAGCATTTT.

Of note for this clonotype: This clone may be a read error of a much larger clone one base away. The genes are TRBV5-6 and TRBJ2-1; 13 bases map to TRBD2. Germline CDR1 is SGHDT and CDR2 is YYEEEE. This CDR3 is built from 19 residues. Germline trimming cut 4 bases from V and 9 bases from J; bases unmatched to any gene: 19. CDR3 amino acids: CASSRLTSGGPRRGIEQFF. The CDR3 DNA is TGTGCCAGCAGCAGACTGACTAGCGGGGGGCCTAGGCGGGGGATTGAGCAGTTCTTC. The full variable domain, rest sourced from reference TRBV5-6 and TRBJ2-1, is DAGVTQSPTHLIKTRGQQVTLRCSPKSGHDTVSWYQQALGQGPQFIFQYYEEEERQRGNFPDRFSGHQFPNYSSELNVNALLLGDSALYLCASSRLTSGGPRRGIEQFFGPGTRLTVL.

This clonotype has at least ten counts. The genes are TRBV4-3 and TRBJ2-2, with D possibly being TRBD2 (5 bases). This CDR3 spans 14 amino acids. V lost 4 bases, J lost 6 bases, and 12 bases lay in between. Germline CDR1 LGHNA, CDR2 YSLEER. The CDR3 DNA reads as TGCGCCAGCAGCCTCAACGGGATTGCCGGGGAGCTGTTTTTT. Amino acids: CASSLNGIAGELFF.

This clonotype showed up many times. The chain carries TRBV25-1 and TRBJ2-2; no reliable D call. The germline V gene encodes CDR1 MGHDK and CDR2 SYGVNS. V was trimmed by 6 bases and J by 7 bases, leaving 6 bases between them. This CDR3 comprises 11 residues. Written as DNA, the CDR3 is TGTGCCAGCAGGGGCGTCGGGGAGCTGTTTTTT. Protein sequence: CASRGVGELFF.

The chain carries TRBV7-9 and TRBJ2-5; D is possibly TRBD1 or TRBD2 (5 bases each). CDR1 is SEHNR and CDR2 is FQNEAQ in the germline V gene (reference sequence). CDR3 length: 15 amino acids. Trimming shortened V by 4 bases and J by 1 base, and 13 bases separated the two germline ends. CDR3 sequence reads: CASSYRLGVQETQYF. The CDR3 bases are TGTGCCAGCAGCTACCGCCTGGGGGTCCAAGAGACCCAGTACTTC.

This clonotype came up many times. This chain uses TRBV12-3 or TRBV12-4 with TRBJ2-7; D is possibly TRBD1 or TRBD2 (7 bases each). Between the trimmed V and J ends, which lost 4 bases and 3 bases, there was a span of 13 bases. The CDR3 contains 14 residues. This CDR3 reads CASSSGGGVYEQYF. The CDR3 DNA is TGTGCCAGCAGTTCAGGGGGAGGGGTCTACGAGCAGTACTTC.

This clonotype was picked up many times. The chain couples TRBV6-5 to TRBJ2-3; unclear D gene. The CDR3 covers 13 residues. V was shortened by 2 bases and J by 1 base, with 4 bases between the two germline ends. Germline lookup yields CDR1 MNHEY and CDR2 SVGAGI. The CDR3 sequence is CASSYGRTDTQYF. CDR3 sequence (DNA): TGTGCCAGCAGTTACGGTCGCACAGATACGCAGTATTTT.

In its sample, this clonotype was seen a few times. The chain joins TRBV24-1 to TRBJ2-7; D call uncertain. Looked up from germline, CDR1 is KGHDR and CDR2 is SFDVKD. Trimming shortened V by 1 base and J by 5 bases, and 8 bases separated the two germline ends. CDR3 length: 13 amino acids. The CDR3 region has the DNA TGTGCCACCAGTGATTTTGCAGACAACGAGCAGTACTTC. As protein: CATSDFADNEQYF.

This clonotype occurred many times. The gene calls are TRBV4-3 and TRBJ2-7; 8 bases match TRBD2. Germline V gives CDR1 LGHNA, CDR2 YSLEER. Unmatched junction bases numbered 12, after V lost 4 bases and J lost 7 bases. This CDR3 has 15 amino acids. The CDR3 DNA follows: TGCGCCAGCAGCCCACGGACCCTAGCGGGTAATGAGCAGTACTTC. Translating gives CASSPRTLAGNEQYF.

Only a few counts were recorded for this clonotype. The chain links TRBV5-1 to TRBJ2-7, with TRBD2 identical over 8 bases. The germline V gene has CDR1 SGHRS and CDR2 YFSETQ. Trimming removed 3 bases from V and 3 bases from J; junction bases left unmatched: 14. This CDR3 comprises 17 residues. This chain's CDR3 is CASSSEVERERYYEQYF. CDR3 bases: TGCGCCAGCAGCTCGGAGGTCGAGCGGGAGAGGTACTACGAGCAGTACTTC.

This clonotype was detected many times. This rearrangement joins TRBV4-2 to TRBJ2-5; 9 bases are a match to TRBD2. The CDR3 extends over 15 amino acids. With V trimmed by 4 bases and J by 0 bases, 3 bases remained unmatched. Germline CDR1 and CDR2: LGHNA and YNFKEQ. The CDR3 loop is CASSRSGGNQETQYF. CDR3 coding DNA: TGTGCCAGCAGCCGAAGCGGGGGGAACCAAGAGACCCAGTACTTC.

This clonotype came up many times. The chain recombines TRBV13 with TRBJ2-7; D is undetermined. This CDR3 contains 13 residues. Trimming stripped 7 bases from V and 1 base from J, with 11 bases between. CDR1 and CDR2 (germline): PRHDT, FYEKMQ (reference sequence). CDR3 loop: CASIFERSYEQYF. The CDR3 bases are TGTGCCAGCATCTTTGAGCGTTCCTACGAGCAGTACTTC.

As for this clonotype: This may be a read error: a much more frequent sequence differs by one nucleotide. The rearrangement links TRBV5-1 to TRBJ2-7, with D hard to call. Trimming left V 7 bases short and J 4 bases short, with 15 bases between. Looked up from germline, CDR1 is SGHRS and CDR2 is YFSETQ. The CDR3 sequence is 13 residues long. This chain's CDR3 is CASRPTHRYEQYF. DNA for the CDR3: TGCGCCAGCCGCCCGACACATAGGTACGAGCAGTACTTC.

The CDR3 reads CSARELAGRPDTQYF. The CDR3, as DNA: TGCAGTGCTAGAGAACTAGCGGGAAGACCAGATACGCAGTATTTT. The chain has TRBV20-1 and TRBJ2-3; 10 bases agree with TRBD2. CDR3 length equals 15 residues. CDR1 DFQATT and CDR2 SNEGSKA come from the germline V gene (reference sequence). V shed 0 bases, J shed 4 bases, and the junction held 4 bases outside the gene matches.